This TCR beta chain was recovered during a study of CD8 T cells in Susac syndrome. Germline loops: CDR1 MNHEY, CDR2 SMNVEV (reference sequence). Trimming stripped 2 bases from V and 6 bases from J, with 11 bases between. CDR3 length: 14 residues. Only a few counts were recorded for this clonotype. RNA was extracted with the RNeasy kit, and a quantity of about 0.45 to 1 ug was reverse transcribed using random hexamers. TCRdb reanalysed the immunoSEQ multiplex PCR reads using MiXCR and keeps one entry per CDR3 protein. This sample has fewer than 300,000 distinct CDR3 sequences; around 84% occur once, and the top ten carry around 0.12%.

Sample: CD8+ T cells from PBMCs. The TCR was taken from a human donor with multiple sclerosis. The J gene is TRBJ1-5, the V gene TRBV27; TRBD1 is a possible D gene (5 bases). The CDR3 sequence is CASSLGGSGQPQHF. The DNA for the CDR3 is TGTGCCAGCAGTTTAGGGGGGTCCGGTCAGCCCCAGCATTTT.